The entry below gives a single T cell receptor beta chain sequence along with its context. These data originate in a study of OX40 agonist ivuxolimab in advanced cancers. In the study overall: Head and neck, renal cell, melanoma or hepatocellular carcinoma were the cancers that dose-escalation patients had. Checkpoint inhibitors had been given previously to 35% to 50% of patients.

Looked up from germline, CDR1 is LNHDA and CDR2 is SQIVND (reference sequence). The CDR3 has 16 residues. With V trimmed by 4 bases and J by 2 bases, 7 bases remained unmatched. Profiled with immunoSEQ multiplex PCR; TCRdb holds only in-frame clones, not every one. The data contain about 67,000 clones, approximately 90% of them singletons. The sample consisted of CD4+ or CD8+ T cells sorted from blood, taken in a trial of the OX40 agonist ivuxolimab. This receptor was taken from an adult with an advanced solid tumor such as melanoma, head and neck, liver or kidney cancer. This sequence joins TRBV19 and TRBJ1-3; 8 positions match TRBD1. The CDR3 loop reads CASSTERDRPGNTIYF. DNA of the CDR3: TGTGCCAGTAGTACCGAGCGGGACAGGCCTGGAAACACCATATATTTT.